A selection of T cell receptor beta chains follows, all from one sample in a study of beta chain features in type 1 diabetes. The method was immunoSEQ multiplex PCR; TCRdb's version includes in-frame clones alone and lacks a portion of them. This repertoire shows around 14,000 clones, more than 70% found once; its top ten account for around 0.34%. The sample comprised stem cell memory CD4+ T cells from blood. The receptors shown here come from a woman aged 18-35 years with type 1 diabetes. Each CDR3 is given with its conserved first and last residue. D genes are given only for firm matches. Rows give clone size only sometimes, using once, few, many, or a class for an expanded clone.

>TRBV7-2|.|.|TRBJ2-7
TGTGCCAGCAGCTTAGTACAGGCCACCTACGAGCAGTACTTC
CASSLVQATYEQYF
>TRBV2|TRBD1|.|TRBJ2-7
TGTGCCAGCAGTGATCCCGGGACAGTAGACTACGAGCAGTACTTC
CASSDPGTVDYEQYF
>TRBV7-9|TRBD2|.|TRBJ2-1
TGTGCCAGCAGCCCCGGGACTAGGCCGAGGGACAATGAGCAGTTCTTC
CASSPGTRPRDNEQFF
>TRBV28|.|.|TRBJ1-5
TGTGCCAGCAGTTTCGGACAGCCTCATCAGCCCCAGCATTTT
CASSFGQPHQPQHF
>TRBV14|TRBD2|few|TRBJ2-1
TGTGCCAGCAGCCACCCCTATCCCCTTCTAGCGGGCACCTACAATGAGCAGTTCTTC
CASSHPYPLLAGTYNEQFF
>TRBV9|TRBD2|.|TRBJ2-1
TGTGCCAGCAGCGTAGGGACGGGAGGGCCCTACAATGAGCAGTTCTTC
CASSVGTGGPYNEQFF
>TRBV5-4|TRBD1|.|TRBJ1-2
TGTGCCAGCAGCTTGGAGGGGGCGAGGGGCTACACCTTC
CASSLEGARGYTF
>TRBV7-8|TRBD2|.|TRBJ2-4
TGTGCCAGCAGCTTACGTGGACTAGCGGGAGGGGGGACCAAAAACATTCAGTACTTC
CASSLRGLAGGGTKNIQYF
>TRBV5-6|TRBD1|.|TRBJ2-1
TGTGCCAGCAGTCGACAGGGCACAAACTCCTACAATGAGCAGTTCTTC
CASSRQGTNSYNEQFF
>TRBV7-2|.|.|TRBJ2-7
TGTGCCAGCAGCTTAGGAGGGCAGATCTACGAGCAGTACTTC
CASSLGGQIYEQYF